Described below is a single T cell receptor beta chain sequence and its context. Assay used: immunoSEQ multiplex PCR; TCRdb lists only in-frame clones, some missing. The top ten clones hold about 2.2% of a sample with roughly 260,000 clones, approximately 86% of them seen once. The data were taken from a study of blood T cell repertoires in COVID-19. Study as a whole: The United States, Italy and Spain were the sources of the acute and convalescent COVID-19 samples. In each case, the material was cDNA or gDNA derived from T cells, B-cell-depleted T cells, or PBMCs.

The germline gives CDR1 MDHEN, CDR2 SYDVKM. The CDR3 sequence is 11 residues long. Trimming took off 9 bases at V and 3 bases at J, with 8 bases between the two ends. This receptor was taken from a woman in her fifties or sixties who had recovered from COVID-19. The chain has TRBV28 and TRBJ1-2; no clear D gene. Source material: peripheral blood. As DNA, the CDR3 is TGTGCCAGTGTCGGGGACTATGGCTACACCTTC. This encodes CASVGDYGYTF.